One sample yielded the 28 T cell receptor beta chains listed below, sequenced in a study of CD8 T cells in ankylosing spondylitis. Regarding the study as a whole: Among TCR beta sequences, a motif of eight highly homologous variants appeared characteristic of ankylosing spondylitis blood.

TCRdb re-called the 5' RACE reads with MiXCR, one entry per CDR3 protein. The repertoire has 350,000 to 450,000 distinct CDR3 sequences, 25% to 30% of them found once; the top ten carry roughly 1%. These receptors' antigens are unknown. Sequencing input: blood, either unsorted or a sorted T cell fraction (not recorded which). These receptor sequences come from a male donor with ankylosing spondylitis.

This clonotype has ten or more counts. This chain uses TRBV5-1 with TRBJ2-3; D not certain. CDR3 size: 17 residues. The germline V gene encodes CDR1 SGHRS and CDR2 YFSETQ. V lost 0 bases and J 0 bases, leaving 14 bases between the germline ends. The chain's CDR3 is CASSLDRRVASTDTQYF. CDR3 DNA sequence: TGCGCCAGCAGCTTGGACCGAAGGGTGGCTAGCACAGATACGCAGTATTTT.

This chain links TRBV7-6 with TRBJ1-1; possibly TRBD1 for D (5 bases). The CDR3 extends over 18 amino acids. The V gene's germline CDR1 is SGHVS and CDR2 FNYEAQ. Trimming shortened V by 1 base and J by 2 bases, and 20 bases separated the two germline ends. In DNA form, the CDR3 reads TGTGCCAGCAGCTTAGATCTTGCGGCAGGGAAGATCAACACTGAAGCTTTCTTT. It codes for CASSLDLAAGKINTEAFF.

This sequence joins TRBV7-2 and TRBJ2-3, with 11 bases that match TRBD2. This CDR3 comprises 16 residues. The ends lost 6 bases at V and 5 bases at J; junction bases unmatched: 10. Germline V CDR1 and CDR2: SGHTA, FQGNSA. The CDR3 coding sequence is TGTGCCAGCAGTCGCGTAGCGGGAGGGCCAGTAGATACGCAGTATTTT. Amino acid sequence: CASSRVAGGPVDTQYF.

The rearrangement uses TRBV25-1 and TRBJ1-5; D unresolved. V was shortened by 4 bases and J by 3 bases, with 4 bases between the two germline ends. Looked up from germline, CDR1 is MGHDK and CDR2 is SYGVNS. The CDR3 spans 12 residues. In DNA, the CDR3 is TGTGCCAGCAGTGCCAACAATCAGCCCCAGCATTTT. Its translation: CASSANNQPQHF.

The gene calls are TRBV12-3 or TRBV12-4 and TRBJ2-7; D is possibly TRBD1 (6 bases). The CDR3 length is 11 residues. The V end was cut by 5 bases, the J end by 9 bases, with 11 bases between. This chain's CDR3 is CASSANRVQYF. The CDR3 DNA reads TGTGCCAGCAGTGCCAACAGGGTGCAGTACTTC.

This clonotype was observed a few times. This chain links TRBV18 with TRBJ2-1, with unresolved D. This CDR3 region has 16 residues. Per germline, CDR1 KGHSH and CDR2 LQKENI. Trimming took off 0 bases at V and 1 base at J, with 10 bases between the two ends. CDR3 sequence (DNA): TGTGCCAGCTCACCACCCGGTAGGAAGTCCTACAATGAGCAGTTCTTC. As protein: CASSPPGRKSYNEQFF.

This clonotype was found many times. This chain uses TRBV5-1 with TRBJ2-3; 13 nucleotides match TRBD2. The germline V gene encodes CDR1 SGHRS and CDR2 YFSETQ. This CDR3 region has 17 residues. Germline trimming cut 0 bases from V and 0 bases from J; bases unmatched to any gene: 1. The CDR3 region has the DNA TGCGCCAGCAGCTTGGGACTAGCGGGAGGAAGCACAGATACGCAGTATTTT. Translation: CASSLGLAGGSTDTQYF.

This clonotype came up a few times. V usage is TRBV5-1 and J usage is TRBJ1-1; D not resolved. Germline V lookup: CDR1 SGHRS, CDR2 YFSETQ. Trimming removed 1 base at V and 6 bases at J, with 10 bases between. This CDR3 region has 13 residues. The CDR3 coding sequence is TGCGCCAGCAGCTTGATGGGGTATGCTGAAGCTTTCTTT. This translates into CASSLMGYAEAFF.

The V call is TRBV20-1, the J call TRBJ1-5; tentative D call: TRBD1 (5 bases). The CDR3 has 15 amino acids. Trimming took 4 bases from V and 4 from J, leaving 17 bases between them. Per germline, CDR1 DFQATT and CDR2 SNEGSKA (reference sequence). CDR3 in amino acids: CSAITDSGLNQPQHF. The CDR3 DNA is TGCAGTGCTATCACAGACAGTGGACTAAATCAGCCCCAGCATTTT.

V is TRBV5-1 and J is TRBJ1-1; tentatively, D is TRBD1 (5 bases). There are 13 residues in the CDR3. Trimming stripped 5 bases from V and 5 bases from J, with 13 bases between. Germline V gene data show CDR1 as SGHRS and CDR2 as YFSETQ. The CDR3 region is CASSWGVETEAFF. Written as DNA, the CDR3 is TGCGCCAGCAGTTGGGGGGTGGAGACTGAAGCTTTCTTT.

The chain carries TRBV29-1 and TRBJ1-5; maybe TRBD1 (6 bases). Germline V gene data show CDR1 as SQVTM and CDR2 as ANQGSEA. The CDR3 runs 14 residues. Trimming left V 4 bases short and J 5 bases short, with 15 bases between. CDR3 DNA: TGCAGCGTTGCCATAGAAGGGGGGGATCAGCCCCAGCATTTT. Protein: CSVAIEGGDQPQHF.

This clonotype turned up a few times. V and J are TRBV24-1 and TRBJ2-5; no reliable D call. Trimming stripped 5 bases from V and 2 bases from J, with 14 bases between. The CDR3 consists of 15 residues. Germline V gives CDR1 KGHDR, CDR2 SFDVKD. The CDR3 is CATSAPDGEQETQYF. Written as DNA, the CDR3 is TGTGCCACCAGTGCACCGGACGGAGAACAAGAGACCCAGTACTTC.

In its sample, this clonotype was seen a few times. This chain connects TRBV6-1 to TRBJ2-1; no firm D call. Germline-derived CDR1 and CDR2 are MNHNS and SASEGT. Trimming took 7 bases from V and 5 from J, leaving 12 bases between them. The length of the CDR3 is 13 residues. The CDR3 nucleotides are TGTGCCAGCACCCGAGTCGGCCACAATGAGCAGTTCTTC. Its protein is CASTRVGHNEQFF.

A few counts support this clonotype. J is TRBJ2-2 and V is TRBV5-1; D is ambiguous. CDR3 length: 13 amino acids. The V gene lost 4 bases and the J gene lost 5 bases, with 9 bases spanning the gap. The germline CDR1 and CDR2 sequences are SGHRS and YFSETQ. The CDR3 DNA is TGCGCCAGCAGCACAACAATAACCGGGGAGCTGTTTTTT. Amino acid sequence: CASSTTITGELFF.

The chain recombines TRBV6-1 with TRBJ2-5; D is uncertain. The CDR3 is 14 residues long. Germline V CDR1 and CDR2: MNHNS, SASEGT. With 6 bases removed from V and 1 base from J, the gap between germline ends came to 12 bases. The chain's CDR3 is CASRIMALQETQYF. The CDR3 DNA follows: TGTGCCAGCAGAATCATGGCCCTCCAAGAGACCCAGTACTTC.

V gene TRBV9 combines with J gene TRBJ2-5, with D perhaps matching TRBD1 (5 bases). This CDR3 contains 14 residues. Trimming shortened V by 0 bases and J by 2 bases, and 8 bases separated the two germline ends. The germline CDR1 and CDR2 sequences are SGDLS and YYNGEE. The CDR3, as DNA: TGTGCCAGCAGCGTAGGACAGCTTCAAGAGACCCAGTACTTC. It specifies CASSVGQLQETQYF.

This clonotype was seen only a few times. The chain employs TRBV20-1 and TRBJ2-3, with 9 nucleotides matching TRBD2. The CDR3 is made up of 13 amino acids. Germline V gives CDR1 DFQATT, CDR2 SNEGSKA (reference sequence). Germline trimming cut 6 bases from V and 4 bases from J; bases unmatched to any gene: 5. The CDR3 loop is CSANSGSSDTQYF. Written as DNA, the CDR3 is TGCAGTGCAAATAGCGGGAGCTCAGATACGCAGTATTTT.

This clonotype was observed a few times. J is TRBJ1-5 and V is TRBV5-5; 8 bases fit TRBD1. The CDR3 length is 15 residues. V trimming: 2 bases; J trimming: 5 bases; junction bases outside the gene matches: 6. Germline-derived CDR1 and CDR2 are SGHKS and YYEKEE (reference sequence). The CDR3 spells CASSFLGQDDQPQHF. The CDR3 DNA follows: TGTGCCAGCAGCTTTCTGGGACAGGATGATCAGCCCCAGCATTTT.

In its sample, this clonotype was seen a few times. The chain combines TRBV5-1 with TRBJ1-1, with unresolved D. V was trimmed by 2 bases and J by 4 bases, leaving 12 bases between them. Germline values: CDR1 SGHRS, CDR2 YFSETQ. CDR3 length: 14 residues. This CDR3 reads CASSLAGLTTEAFF. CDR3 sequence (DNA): TGCGCCAGCAGCTTAGCAGGACTAACCACTGAAGCTTTCTTT.

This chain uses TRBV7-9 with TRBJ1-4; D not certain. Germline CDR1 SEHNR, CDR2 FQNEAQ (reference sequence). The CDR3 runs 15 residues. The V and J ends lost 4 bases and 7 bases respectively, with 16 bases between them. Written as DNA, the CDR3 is TGTGCCAGCAGCTCAGGAACCACCAGTAGTGAAAAACTGTTTTTT. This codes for CASSSGTTSSEKLFF. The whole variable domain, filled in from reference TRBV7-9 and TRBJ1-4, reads DTGVSQNPRHKITKRGQNVTFRCDPISEHNRLYWYRQTLGQGPEFLTYFQNEAQLEKSRLLSDRFSAERPKGSFSTLEIQRTEQGDSAMYLCASSSGTTSSEKLFFGSGTQLSVL.

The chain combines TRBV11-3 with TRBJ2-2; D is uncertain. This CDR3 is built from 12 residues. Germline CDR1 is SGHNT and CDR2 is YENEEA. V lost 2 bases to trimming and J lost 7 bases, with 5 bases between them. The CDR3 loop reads CASSLWSGELFF. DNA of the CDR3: TGTGCCAGCAGCTTATGGAGCGGGGAGCTGTTTTTT.

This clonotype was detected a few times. The CDR3: CASSERSQGFDEQYV. CDR3 nucleotides: TGTGCCAGCAGTGAAAGGTCACAGGGGTTCGACGAGCAGTACGTC. The gene calls are TRBV2 and TRBJ2-7, with 7 bases aligning to TRBD1. J gave up 5 bases and V 2 bases, and 9 bases lay outside the gene matches. CDR1 and CDR2 from the germline V gene are SNHLY and FYNNEI. The CDR3 extends over 15 amino acids.

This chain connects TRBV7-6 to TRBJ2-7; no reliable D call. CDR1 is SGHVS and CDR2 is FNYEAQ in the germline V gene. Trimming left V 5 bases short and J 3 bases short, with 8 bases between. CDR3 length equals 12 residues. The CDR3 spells CASSPSVYEQYF. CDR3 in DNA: TGTGCCAGCAGCCCCTCTGTCTACGAGCAGTACTTC. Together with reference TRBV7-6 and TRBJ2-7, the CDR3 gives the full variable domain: GAGVSQSPRYKVTKRGQDVALRCDPISGHVSLYWYRQALGQGPEFLTYFNYEAQQDKSGLPNDRFSAERPEGSISTLTIQRTEQRDSAMYRCASSPSVYEQYFGPGTRLTVT.

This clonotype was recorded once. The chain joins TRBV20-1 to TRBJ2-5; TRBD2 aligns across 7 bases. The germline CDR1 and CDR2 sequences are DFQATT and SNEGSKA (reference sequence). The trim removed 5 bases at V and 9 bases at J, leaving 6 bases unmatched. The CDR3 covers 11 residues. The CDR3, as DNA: TGCAGTGCTGGCCGGGGGGAGGCCCAGTACTTC. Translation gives CSAGRGEAQYF.

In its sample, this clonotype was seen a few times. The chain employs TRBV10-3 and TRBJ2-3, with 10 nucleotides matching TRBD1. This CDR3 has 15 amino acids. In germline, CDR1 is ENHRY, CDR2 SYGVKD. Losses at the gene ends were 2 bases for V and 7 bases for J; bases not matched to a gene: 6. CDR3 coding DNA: TGTGCCATCAGTGAGCCCGGGACAGGGGTAAATACGCAGTATTTT. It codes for CAISEPGTGVNTQYF.

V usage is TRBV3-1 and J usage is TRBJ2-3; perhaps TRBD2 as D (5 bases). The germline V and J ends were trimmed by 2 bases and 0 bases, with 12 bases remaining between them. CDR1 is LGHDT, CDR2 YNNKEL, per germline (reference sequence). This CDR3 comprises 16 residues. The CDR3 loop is CASSQRLAASTDTQYF. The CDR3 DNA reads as TGTGCCAGCAGCCAACGGCTAGCAGCTAGCACAGATACGCAGTATTTT.

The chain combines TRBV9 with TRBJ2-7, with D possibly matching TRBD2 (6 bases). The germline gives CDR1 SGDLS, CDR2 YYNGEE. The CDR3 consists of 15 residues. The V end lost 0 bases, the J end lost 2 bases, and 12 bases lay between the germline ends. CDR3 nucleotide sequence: TGTGCCAGCAGCGTAGAAGTTAGCGGAGCCTACGAGCAGTACTTC. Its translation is CASSVEVSGAYEQYF.

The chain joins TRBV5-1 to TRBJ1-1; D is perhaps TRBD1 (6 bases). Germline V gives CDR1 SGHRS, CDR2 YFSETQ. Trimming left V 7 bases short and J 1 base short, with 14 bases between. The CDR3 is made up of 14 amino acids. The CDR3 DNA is TGCGCCAGCGGGTTGGACAGACAGAACACTGAAGCTTTCTTT. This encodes CASGLDRQNTEAFF.